The 13 T cell receptor beta chains below all came from one sample that was sequenced in a study of cytotoxic CD8 clonotypes in ibrutinib-treated CLL. The table came from immunoSEQ multiplex PCR; TCRdb's copy has only in-frame clones and leaves some out. The sample has about 84,000 clones; 70% to 90% are singletons. Sequencing used PBMCs, obtained before ibrutinib treatment. Source of these receptors: a human donor with chronic lymphocytic leukemia.

The gene calls are TRBV27 and TRBJ2-7; 11 bases are shared with TRBD1. The germline V gene encodes CDR1 MNHEY and CDR2 SMNVEV (reference sequence). V lost 8 bases to trimming and J lost 1 base; unmatched junction nucleotides: 10. CDR3 length: 16 amino acids. CDR3: CASVAFGTGGSYEQYF. CDR3 bases: TGTGCCAGCGTTGCCTTCGGGACAGGGGGGTCCTACGAGCAGTACTTC.

This chain connects TRBV7-2 to TRBJ2-6, with D possibly matching TRBD2 (7 bases). V lost 5 bases to trimming and J lost 3 bases, with 14 bases between them. There are 16 residues in the CDR3. Germline loops: CDR1 SGHTA, CDR2 FQGNSA. CDR3 residues: CASSPVGGHGANVLTF. The CDR3 DNA sequence: TGTGCCAGCAGCCCGGTGGGGGGGCATGGGGCCAACGTCCTGACTTTC.

CDR3 protein: CASSMGGVGYTF. The DNA for the CDR3 is TGTGCCAGTAGTATGGGAGGGGTTGGCTACACCTTC. V is TRBV19 and J is TRBJ1-2, with a possible D match to TRBD1 (5 bases). This CDR3 has 12 residues. V lost 3 bases to trimming and J lost 7 bases, with 9 bases between them. CDR1 and CDR2 from the germline V gene are LNHDA and SQIVND (reference sequence).

The chain recombines TRBV19 with TRBJ1-2; D gene uncertain. The germline V gene encodes CDR1 LNHDA and CDR2 SQIVND (reference sequence). This CDR3 is built from 14 residues. V lost 1 base and J lost 2, with 8 bases in between. CDR3 in amino acids: CASSIGNGNYGYTF. In DNA, the CDR3 is TGTGCCAGTAGTATAGGGAACGGGAACTATGGCTACACCTTC.

The chain has TRBV30 and TRBJ2-1; 10 nucleotides align to TRBD2. Germline V lookup: CDR1 GTSNPN, CDR2 SVGIG (reference sequence). This CDR3 comprises 13 residues. J lost 3 bases, V lost 6 bases, and 2 bases had no gene match. The DNA for the CDR3 is TGTGCCTGCAGCGGGGGGGACTACAATGAGCAGTTCTTC. Amino acid sequence: CACSGGDYNEQFF.

Relative to its sample, this clone is medium-sized. The CDR3 DNA sequence: TGTGCCAGCAGACAGGGCCAATCTCCTTACGAGCAGTACTTC. This encodes CASRQGQSPYEQYF. This rearrangement joins TRBV28 to TRBJ2-7; TRBD1 is a possible D gene (6 bases). The length of the CDR3 is 14 residues. Germline values: CDR1 MDHEN, CDR2 SYDVKM. Trimming shortened V by 6 bases and J by 4 bases, and 16 bases separated the two germline ends.

Only one count was recorded for this clone. This chain's CDR3 is CSVGPPGQGGYNEQFF. The CDR3 DNA reads as TGCAGCGTTGGACCTCCGGGACAGGGGGGCTACAATGAGCAGTTCTTC. V gene TRBV29-1 combines with J gene TRBJ2-1; 11 positions match TRBD1. CDR3 length: 16 residues. Trimming cost V 4 bases and J 3 bases; bases outside gene matches: 8. Germline CDR1 SQVTM, CDR2 ANQGSEA.

The V and J genes are TRBV7-6 and TRBJ1-1; D possibly corresponds to TRBD1 (5 bases). Between the trimmed V and J ends, which lost 5 bases and 4 bases, there was a span of 11 bases. Germline CDR1 is SGHVS and CDR2 is FNYEAQ. This CDR3 is built from 13 residues. Here the CDR3 reads CASSLGTATEAFF. The CDR3 DNA sequence: TGTGCCAGCAGCCTAGGGACTGCCACTGAAGCTTTCTTT.

This chain joins TRBV4-1 and TRBJ2-1; the D gene is possibly TRBD2 (7 bases). Germline-derived CDR1 and CDR2 are MGHRA and YSYEKL. There are 17 residues in the CDR3. Trimming left V 0 bases short and J 7 bases short, with 19 bases between. The CDR3 DNA sequence: TGCGCCAGCAGCCAAGATGGGGGGGGCCTAGCGATGAATGAGCAGTTCTTC. Its translation: CASSQDGGGLAMNEQFF.

This chain links TRBV19 with TRBJ2-3, with 8 bases lining up with TRBD2. V shed 3 bases and J 4 bases; nucleotides not matched to a gene: 9. Looked up from germline, CDR1 is LNHDA and CDR2 is SQIVND (reference sequence). This CDR3 contains 16 residues. The CDR3 sequence is CASSIPGLGRADTQYF. The CDR3 coding sequence is TGTGCCAGTAGTATCCCGGGACTAGGTAGGGCAGATACGCAGTATTTT.

The chain uses TRBV2 and TRBJ2-7; TRBD1 might be the D (6 bases). Trimming left V 5 bases short and J 6 bases short, with 17 bases between. Germline CDR1 reads SNHLY; CDR2 reads FYNNEI. The CDR3 contains 14 residues. Here the CDR3 reads CASSLGAGVGEQYF. The CDR3 nucleotides read TGTGCCAGCAGTCTCGGGGCAGGGGTCGGCGAGCAGTACTTC.

The chain is built from TRBV7-9 and TRBJ2-1; the match to TRBD2 covers 7 bases. The CDR3 covers 13 residues. Germline V gene data show CDR1 as SEHNR and CDR2 as FQNEAQ (reference sequence). V lost 5 bases to trimming and J lost 5 bases; unmatched junction nucleotides: 3. For the CDR3, the DNA is TGTGCCAGCAGCCAGGGACTAAACAATGAGCAGTTCTTC. Translated, it gives CASSQGLNNEQFF. The full variable domain, completed using reference TRBV7-9 and TRBJ2-1, is DTGVSQNPRHKITKRGQNVTFRCDPISEHNRLYWYRQTLGQGPEFLTYFQNEAQLEKSRLLSDRFSAERPKGSFSTLEIQRTEQGDSAMYLCASSQGLNNEQFFGPGTRLTVL.

This chain uses TRBV5-1 with TRBJ2-2; the match to TRBD1 covers 8 bases. Germline V gene lookup returns CDR1 SGHRS and CDR2 YFSETQ. V lost 6 bases, J lost 6 bases, and 10 bases stayed unmatched. The CDR3 covers 15 residues. The CDR3 reads CASMRDRGYSGELFF. CDR3 coding DNA: TGCGCCAGCATGAGAGACAGGGGATACTCCGGGGAGCTGTTTTTT.